This T cell receptor beta chain was obtained from a study of cytomegalovirus exposure and HLA in healthy donors. Study in general: The roughly 670 first-cohort repertoires shared a platform with the approximately 120 validation repertoires, as reported in a later analysis.

The CDR3 is 13 amino acids. Germline V CDR1 and CDR2: ENHRY, SYGVKD. The V end was cut by 3 bases, the J end by 11 bases, with 15 bases between. Whole-study findings and limits: The authors listed around 150 TCR beta chains as cytomegalovirus-associated. In vitro, three CMV-associated chains proved specific for CMV antigens.

This clone was seen only once. Its antigen is not known. The donors were members of the validation cohort comprising about 130 subjects, separate from the roughly 700-subject first cohort. This table comes from immunoSEQ multiplex PCR, and its TCRdb copy is limited to in-frame clones, with some not included. The sample includes about 74,000 clones, 90% to 95% seen only once; the top ten take approximately 1.5%. This receptor was taken from a man aged 18-30 years in good health and CMV-seropositive. The material sequenced was PBMCs. The chain uses TRBV10-3 and TRBJ2-3; the D is unclear. This CDR3 reads CAISEKAEFGQYF. In DNA, the CDR3 is TGTGCCATCAGTGAAAAGGCGGAATTTGGGCAGTATTTT.